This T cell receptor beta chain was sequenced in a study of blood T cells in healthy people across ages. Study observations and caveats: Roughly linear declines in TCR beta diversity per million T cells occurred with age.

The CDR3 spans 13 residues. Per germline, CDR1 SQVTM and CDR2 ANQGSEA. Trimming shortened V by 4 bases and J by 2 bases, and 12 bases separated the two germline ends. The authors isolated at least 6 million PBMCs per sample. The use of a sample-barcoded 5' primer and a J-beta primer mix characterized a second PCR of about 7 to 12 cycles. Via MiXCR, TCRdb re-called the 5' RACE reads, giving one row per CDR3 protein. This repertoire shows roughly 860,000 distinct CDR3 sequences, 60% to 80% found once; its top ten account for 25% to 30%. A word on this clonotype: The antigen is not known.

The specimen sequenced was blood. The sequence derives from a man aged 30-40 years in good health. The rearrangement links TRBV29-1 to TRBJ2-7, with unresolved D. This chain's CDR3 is CSVGPDVPYEQYF. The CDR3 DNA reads TGCAGCGTTGGGCCGGATGTCCCCTACGAGCAGTACTTC.